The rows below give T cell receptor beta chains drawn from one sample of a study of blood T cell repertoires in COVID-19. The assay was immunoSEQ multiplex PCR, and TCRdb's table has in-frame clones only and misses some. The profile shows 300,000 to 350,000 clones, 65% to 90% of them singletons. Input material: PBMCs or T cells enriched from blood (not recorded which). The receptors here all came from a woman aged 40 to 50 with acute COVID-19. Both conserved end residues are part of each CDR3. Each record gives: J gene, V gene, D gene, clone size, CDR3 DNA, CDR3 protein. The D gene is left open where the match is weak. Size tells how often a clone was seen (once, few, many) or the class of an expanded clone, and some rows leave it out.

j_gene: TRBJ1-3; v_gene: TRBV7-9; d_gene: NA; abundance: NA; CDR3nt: TGTGCCAGCAGCTCCGGACAGTCCTCTGGAAACACCATATATTTT; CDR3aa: CASSSGQSSGNTIYF
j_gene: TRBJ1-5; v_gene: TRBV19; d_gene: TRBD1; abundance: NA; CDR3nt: TGTGCCAGTAGTAAGTTCGGGACAGGGGTCCAGCATTTT; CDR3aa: CASSKFGTGVQHF
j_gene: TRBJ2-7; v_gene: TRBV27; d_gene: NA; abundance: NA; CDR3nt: TGTGCCAGCAGTTTATCGAAGATAGGGGGCTACGAGCAGTACTTC; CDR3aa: CASSLSKIGGYEQYF
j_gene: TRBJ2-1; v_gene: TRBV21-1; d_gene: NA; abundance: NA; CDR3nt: TGTGCCAGCAGCAAGGGGGGTCCGGGACTAGACATTGAGCAGTTCTTC; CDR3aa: CASSKGGPGLDIEQFF
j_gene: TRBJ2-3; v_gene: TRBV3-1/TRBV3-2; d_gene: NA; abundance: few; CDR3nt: TGTGCCAGCAGCCAAGAGCGGGAAAGCACAGATACGCAGTATTTT; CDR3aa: CASSQERESTDTQYF
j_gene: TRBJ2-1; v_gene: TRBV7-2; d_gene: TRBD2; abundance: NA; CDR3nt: TGTGCCAGCAGCATTAGCGGGAGCCTCTCCTACAATGAGCAGTTCTTC; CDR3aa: CASSISGSLSYNEQFF
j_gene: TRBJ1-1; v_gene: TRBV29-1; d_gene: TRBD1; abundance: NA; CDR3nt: TGCAGCGTTGAAGGCTTGACAGGGAAAACCCCAGCTTTCTTT; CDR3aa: CSVEGLTGKTPAFF
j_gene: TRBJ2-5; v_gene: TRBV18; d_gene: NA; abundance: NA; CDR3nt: TGTGCCAGCTCACCCCTTCACAGCCAAGAGACCCAGTACTTC; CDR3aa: CASSPLHSQETQYF
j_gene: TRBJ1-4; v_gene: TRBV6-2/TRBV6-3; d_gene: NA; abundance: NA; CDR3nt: TGTGCCAGCAGTTTGTCTGGGGGGGCTGAAAAACTGTTTTTT; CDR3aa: CASSLSGGAEKLFF
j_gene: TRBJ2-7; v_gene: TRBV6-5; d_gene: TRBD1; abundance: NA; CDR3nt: TGTGCCAGCAGTTACGCTGGGACAGGGACCTACGAGCAGTACTTC; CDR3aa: CASSYAGTGTYEQYF
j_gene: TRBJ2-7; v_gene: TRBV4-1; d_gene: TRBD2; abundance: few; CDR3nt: TGCGCCAGCAGTTACCGGAGCGGGAGCTACGAGCAGTACTTC; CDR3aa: CASSYRSGSYEQYF
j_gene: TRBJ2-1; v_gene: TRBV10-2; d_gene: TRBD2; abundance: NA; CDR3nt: TGCGCCAGCAGTGAGTTTGGAGCGGGAGCTGTCAATGAGCAGTTCTTC; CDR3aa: CASSEFGAGAVNEQFF
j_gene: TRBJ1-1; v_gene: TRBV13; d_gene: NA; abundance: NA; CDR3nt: TGTGCCAGCAGCTTACCAGGACTCAACACTGAAGCTTTCTTT; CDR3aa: CASSLPGLNTEAFF
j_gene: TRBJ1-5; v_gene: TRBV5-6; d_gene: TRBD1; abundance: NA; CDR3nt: TGTGCCAGCAGCTTAAACATCCCAGGGGGCAGCAATCAGCCCCAGCATTTT; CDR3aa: CASSLNIPGGSNQPQHF
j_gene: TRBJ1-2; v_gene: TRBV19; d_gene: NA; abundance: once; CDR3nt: TGTGCCAGTAGTATAGGTGCCAGGGGCGGCTATGGCTACACCTTC; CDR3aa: CASSIGARGGYGYTF
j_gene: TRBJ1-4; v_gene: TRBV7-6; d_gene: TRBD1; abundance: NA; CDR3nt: TGTGCCAGCAGCTTAGTGGGACAGAGAAATGAAAAACTGTTTTTT; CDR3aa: CASSLVGQRNEKLFF
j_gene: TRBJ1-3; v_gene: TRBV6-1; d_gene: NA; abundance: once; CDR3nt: TGTGCCAGCAGTGTCCTGTTGGGGGGCTCTGGAAACACCATATATTTT; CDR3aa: CASSVLLGGSGNTIYF
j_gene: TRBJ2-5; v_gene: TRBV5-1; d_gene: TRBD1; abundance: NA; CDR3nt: TGCGCCAGCAGTCCCGGGGCCCGGACAGGGGGGCTCGAGGCCCAGTACTTC; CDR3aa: CASSPGARTGGLEAQYF
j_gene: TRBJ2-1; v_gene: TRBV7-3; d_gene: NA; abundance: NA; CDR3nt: TGTGCCAGCAGCCCACCCGGGAACAACAATGAGCAGTTCTTC; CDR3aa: CASSPPGNNNEQFF
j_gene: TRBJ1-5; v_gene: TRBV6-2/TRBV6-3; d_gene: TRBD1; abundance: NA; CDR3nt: TGTGCCAGCAGTTTTAGTCCCCGGACAGGGAGCAATCAGCCCCAGCATTTT; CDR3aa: CASSFSPRTGSNQPQHF
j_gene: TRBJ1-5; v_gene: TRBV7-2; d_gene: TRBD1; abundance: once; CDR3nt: TGTGCCAGCAGTTCGGACAGGGAACGCAATCAGCCCCAGCATTTT; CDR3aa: CASSSDRERNQPQHF
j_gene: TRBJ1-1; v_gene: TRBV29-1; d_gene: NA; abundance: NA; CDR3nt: TGCAGCGTTGGGACGGAGGGAGCTTTCTTT; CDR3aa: CSVGTEGAFF
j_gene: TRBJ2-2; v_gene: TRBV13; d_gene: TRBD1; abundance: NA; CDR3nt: TGTGCCAGCAGCTTAGGCTCCGGGACAGGGCGGACCGGGGAGCTGTTTTTT; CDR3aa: CASSLGSGTGRTGELFF
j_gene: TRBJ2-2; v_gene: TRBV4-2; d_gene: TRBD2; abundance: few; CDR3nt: TGTGCCAGCAGGAATCCACGGGAGGGCCTCACCGGGGAGCTGTTTTTT; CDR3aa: CASRNPREGLTGELFF
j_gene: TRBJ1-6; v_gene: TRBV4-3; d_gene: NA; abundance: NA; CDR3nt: TGCGCCAGCAGCCAAGATACAGGGAGCTCCTATAATTCACCCCTCCACTTT; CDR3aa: CASSQDTGSSYNSPLHF
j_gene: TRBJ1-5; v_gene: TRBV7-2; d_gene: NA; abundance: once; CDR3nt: TGTGCCAGCAGCCGTGACAGAAATCAGCCCCAGCATTTT; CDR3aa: CASSRDRNQPQHF
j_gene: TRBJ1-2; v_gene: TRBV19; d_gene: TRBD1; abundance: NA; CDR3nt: TGTGCCAGTAGTCCACGACAGGGAGCTAACTATGGCTACACCTTC; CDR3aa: CASSPRQGANYGYTF
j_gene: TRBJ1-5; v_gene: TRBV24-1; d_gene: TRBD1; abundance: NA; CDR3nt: TGTGCCACCAGTGACAGGGGGCTAGGCAATCAGCCCCAGCATTTT; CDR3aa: CATSDRGLGNQPQHF
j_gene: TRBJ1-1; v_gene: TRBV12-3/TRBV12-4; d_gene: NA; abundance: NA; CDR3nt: TGTGCCAGCAGTCCACACGACGCGGCTGAAGCTTTCTTT; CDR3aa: CASSPHDAAEAFF
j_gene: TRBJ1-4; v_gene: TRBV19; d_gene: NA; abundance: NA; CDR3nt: TGTGCCAGTAGTATAGACCCCGGGGTCGAAAAACTGTTTTTT; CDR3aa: CASSIDPGVEKLFF
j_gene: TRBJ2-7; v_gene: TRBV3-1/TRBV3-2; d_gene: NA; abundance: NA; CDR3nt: TGTGCCAGCAGCCTTAGCCAACCCTACTACGAGCAGTACTTC; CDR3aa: CASSLSQPYYEQYF
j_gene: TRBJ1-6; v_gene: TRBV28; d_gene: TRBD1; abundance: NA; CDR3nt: TGTGCCAGCAGTACACACAGGGGCGCGAATTCACCCCTCCACTTT; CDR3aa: CASSTHRGANSPLHF
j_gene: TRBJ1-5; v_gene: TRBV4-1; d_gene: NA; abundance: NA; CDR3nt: TGCGCCAGCAGCCTCAGTAATAGGGAGAATCAGCCCCAGCATTTT; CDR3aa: CASSLSNRENQPQHF
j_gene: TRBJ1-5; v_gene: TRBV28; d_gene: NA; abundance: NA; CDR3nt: TGTGCCAGCAGTCCACACATGGGGGGGGGTGGTCAGCCCCAGCATTTT; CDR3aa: CASSPHMGGGGQPQHF
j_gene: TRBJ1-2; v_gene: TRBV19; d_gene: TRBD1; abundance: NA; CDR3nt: TGTGCCAGTAGGAATCCGGGGACAGAGTCGTATGGCTACACCTTC; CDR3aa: CASRNPGTESYGYTF
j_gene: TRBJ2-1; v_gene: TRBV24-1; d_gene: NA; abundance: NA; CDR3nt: TGTGCCACCAGTGACCAGACGAACGACTTTTACAATGAGCAGTTCTTC; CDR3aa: CATSDQTNDFYNEQFF
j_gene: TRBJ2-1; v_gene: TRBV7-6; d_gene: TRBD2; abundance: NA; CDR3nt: TGTGCCAGCAGCCCTCGCCGATCCGCGGGGGGGCCAAATGAGCAGTTCTTC; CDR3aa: CASSPRRSAGGPNEQFF
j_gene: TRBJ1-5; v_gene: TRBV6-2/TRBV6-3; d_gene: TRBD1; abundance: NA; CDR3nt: TGTGCCAGCAGTTCCCGGGGACAGGGAGACAATCAGCCCCAGCATTTT; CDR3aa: CASSSRGQGDNQPQHF
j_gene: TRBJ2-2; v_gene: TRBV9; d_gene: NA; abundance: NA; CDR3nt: TGTGCCAGCAGCGCCATAGTAGTCGGGGAGCTGTTTTTT; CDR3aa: CASSAIVVGELFF
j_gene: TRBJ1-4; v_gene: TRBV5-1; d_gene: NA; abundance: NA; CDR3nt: TGCGCCAGCAGCTTTGGACCATTAGGGGCTTTGGGCGAAAAACTGTTTTTT; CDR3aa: CASSFGPLGALGEKLFF
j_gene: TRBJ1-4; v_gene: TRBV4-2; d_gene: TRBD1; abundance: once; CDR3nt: TGTGCCAGCAGCCTCCGGGGACAGAGTAATGAAAAACTGTTTTTT; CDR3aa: CASSLRGQSNEKLFF
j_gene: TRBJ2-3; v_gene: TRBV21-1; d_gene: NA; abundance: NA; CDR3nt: TGTGCCAGCAGCCAAGGAAATAGCGGGCCCACAGATACGCAGTATTTT; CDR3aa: CASSQGNSGPTDTQYF
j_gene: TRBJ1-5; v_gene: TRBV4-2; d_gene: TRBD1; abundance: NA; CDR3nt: TGTGCCAGCAGCCAGCAGGGGGTCAGCAATCAGCCCCAGCATTTT; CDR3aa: CASSQQGVSNQPQHF
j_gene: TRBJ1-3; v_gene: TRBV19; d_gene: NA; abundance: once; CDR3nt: TGTGCCAGTAGCATATACAGGGAGTCTGGAAACACCATATATTTT; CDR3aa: CASSIYRESGNTIYF
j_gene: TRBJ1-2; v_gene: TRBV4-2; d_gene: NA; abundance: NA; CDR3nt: TGTGCCAGCAGCCAAGATGGGGCGGATTATGGCTACACCTTC; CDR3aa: CASSQDGADYGYTF
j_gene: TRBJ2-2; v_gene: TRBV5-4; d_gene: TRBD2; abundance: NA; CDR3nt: TGTGCCAGCAGCTTGGTTCCGCGGGGGGTGAACACCGGGGAGCTGTTTTTT; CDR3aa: CASSLVPRGVNTGELFF
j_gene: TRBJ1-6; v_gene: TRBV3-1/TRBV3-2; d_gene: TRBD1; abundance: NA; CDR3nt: TGTGCCAGCAGACCGGGGACAGCTCATAATTCACCCCTCCACTTT; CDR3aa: CASRPGTAHNSPLHF
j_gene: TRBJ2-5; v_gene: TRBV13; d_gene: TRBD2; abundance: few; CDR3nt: TGTGCCAGCAGCCTAAAACCTATGGGGACTAGCGGTGGGACCCAGTACTTC; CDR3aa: CASSLKPMGTSGGTQYF
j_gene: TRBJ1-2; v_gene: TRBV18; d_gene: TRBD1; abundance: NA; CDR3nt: TGTGCCAGCTCCCCTCTTTCCGGGACAGGGGTCTATGGCTACACCTTC; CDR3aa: CASSPLSGTGVYGYTF
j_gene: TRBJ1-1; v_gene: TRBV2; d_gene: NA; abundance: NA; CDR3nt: TGTGCCAGCAACTTACACACTGAAGCTTTCTTT; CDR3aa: CASNLHTEAFF
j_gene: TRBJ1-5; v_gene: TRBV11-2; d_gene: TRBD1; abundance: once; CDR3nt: TGTGCCAGCAGCTTAGGACAGGGGAATCAGCCCCAGCATTTT; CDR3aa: CASSLGQGNQPQHF
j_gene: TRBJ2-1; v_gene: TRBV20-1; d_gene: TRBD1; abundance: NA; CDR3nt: TGCAGTGCTAGTTCCGGGACAGGGTCATACAATGAGCAGTTCTTC; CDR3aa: CSASSGTGSYNEQFF
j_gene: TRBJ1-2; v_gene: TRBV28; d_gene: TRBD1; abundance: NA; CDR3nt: TGTGCCAGCAGTTCGACAGGGGGGGGTAACTATGGCTACACCTTC; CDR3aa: CASSSTGGGNYGYTF
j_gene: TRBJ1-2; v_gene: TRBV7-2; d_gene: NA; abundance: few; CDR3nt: TGTGCCAGCAGCCCCGGGACTCGCTATGGCTACACCTTC; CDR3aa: CASSPGTRYGYTF
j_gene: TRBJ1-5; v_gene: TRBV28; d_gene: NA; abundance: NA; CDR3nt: TGTGCCAGCAGTTTAATCCAGATGTATAGCAATCAGCCCCAGCATTTT; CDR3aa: CASSLIQMYSNQPQHF
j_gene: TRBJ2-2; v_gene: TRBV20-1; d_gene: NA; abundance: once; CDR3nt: TGCAGTGCTAGGTCCGTCGGGGAGCTGTTTTTT; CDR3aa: CSARSVGELFF